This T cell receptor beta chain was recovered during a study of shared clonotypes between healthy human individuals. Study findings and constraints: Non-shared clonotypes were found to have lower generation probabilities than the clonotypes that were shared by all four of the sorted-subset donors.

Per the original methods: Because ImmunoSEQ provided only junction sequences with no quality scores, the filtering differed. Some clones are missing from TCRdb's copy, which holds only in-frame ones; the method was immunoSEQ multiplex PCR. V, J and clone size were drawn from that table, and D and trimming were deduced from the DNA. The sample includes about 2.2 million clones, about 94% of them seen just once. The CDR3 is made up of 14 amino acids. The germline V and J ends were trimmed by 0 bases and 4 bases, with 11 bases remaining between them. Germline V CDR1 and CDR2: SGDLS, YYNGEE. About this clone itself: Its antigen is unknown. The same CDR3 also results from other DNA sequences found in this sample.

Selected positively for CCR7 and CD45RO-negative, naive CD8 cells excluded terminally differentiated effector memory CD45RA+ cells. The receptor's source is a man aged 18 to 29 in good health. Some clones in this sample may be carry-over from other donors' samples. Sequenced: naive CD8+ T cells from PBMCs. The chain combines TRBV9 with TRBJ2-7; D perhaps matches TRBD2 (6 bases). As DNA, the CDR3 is TGTGCCAGCAGCGTAGGGCAGGGAGGATACGAGCAGTACTTC. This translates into CASSVGQGGYEQYF.